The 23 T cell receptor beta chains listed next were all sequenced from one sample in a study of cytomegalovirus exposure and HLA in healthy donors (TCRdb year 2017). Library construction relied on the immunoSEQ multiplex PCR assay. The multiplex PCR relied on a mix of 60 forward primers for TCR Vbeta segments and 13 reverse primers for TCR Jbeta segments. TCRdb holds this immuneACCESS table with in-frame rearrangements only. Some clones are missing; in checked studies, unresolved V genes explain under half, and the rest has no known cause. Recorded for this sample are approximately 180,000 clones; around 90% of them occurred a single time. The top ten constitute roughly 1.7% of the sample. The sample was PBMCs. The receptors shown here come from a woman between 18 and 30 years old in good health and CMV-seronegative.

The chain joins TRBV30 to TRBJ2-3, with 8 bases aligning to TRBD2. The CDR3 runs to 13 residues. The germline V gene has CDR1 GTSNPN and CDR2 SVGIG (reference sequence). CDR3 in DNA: TGTGCACGATCACTAGCGGACACAGATACGCAGTATTTT. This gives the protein CARSLADTDTQYF.

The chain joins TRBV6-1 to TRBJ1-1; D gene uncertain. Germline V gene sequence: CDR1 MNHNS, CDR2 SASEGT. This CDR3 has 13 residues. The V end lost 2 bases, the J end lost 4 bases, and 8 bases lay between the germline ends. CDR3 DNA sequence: TGTGCCAGCAGTGAATCCAGGCGCACTGAAGCTTTCTTT. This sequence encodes CASSESRRTEAFF.

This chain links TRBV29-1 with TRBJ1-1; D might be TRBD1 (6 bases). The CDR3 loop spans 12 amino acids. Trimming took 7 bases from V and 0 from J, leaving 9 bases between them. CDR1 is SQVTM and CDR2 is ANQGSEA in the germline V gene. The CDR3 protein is CSAGQLNTEAFF. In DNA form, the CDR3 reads TGCAGCGCCGGACAGTTGAACACTGAAGCTTTCTTT.

CDR3 nucleotide sequence: TGCGCCAGCAGTGAGTCCTACGGGTTCTACGAGCAGTACTTC. Its translation: CASSESYGFYEQYF. The genes are TRBV10-1 and TRBJ2-7; D unresolved. V lost 0 bases and J lost 3, with 9 bases in between. Germline V CDR1 and CDR2: WNHNN, SYGVQD (reference sequence). This CDR3 spans 14 amino acids.

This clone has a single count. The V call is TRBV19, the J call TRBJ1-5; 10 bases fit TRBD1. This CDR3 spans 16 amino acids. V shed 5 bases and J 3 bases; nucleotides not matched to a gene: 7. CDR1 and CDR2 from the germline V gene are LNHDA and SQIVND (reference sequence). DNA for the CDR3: TGTGCCAGTAGTCCGACAGGGACAGGGGTCAATCAGCCCCAGCATTTT. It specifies CASSPTGTGVNQPQHF.

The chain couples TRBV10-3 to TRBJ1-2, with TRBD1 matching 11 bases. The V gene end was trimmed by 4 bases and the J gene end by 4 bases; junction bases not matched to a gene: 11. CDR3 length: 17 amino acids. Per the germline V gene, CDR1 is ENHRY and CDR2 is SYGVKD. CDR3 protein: CAISVGTGGGLGYGYTF. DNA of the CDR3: TGTGCCATCAGTGTTGGGACAGGGGGTGGACTGGGCTATGGCTACACCTTC.

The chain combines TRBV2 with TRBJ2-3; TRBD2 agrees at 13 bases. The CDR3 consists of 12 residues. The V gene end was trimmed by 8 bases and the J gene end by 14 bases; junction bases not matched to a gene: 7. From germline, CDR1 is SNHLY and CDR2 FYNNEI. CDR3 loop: CASSGTSGESYF. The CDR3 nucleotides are TGTGCCAGCTCCGGGACTAGCGGGGAGTCGTATTTT.

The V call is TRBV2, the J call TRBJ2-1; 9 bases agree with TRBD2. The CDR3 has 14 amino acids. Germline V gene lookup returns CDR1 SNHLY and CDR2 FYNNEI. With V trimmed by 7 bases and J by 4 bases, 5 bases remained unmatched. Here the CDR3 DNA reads TGTGCCAGCAAGGCTAGCGGGGTGTACAATGAGCAGTTCTTC. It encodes CASKASGVYNEQFF.

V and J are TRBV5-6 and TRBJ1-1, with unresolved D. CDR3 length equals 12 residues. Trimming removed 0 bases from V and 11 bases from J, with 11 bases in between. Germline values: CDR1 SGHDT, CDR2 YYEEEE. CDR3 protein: CASSLAGISAFF. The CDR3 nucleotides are TGTGCCAGCAGCTTGGCCGGGATCAGTGCTTTCTTT.

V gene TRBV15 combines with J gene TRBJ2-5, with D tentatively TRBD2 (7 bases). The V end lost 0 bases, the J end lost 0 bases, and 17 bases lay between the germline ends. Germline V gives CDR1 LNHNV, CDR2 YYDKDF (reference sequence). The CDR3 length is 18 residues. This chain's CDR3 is CATSRETGTNPYQETQYF. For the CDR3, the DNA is TGTGCCACCAGCAGAGAAACAGGGACTAATCCTTACCAAGAGACCCAGTACTTC.

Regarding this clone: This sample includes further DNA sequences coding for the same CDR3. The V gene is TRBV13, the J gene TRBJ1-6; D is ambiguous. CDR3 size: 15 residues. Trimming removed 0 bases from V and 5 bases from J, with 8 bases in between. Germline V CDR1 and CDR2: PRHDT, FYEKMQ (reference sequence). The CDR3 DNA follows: TGTGCCAGCAGCTTAGGGACGGGGAATAATTCACCCCTCCACTTT. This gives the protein CASSLGTGNNSPLHF.

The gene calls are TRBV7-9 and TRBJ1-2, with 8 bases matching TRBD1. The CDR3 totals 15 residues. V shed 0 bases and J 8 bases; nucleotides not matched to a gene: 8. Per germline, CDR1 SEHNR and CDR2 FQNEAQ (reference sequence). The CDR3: CASSLASAGGKGYTF. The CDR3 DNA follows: TGTGCCAGCAGCTTAGCGTCGGCAGGGGGCAAAGGCTACACCTTC.

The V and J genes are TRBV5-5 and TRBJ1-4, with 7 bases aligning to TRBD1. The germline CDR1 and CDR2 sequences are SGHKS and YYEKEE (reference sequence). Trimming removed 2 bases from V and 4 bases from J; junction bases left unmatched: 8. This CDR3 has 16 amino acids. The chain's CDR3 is CASSLAPGQLNEKLFF. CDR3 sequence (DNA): TGTGCCAGCAGCTTAGCCCCGGGACAGCTTAATGAAAAACTGTTTTTT.

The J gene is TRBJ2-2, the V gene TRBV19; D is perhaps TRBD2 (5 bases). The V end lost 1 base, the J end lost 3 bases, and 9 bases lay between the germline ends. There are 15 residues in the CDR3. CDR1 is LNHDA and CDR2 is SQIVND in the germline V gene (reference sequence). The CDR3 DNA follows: TGTGCCAGTAGTATAGGAGGGTTTTACACCGGGGAGCTGTTTTTT. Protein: CASSIGGFYTGELFF.

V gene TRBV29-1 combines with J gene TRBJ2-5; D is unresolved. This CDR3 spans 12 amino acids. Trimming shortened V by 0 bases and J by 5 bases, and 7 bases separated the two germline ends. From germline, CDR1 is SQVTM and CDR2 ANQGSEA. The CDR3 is CSVEEARETQYF. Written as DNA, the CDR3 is TGCAGCGTTGAAGAGGCGAGGGAGACCCAGTACTTC.

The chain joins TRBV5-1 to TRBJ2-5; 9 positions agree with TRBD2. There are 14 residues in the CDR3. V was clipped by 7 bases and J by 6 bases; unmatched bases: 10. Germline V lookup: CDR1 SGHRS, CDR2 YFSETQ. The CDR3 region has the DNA TGCGCCAGCTGTGACTTAGCGGGAGAGCAGACCCAGTACTTC. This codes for CASCDLAGEQTQYF. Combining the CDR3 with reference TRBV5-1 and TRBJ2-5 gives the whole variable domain KAGVTQTPRYLIKTRGQQVTLSCSPISGHRSVSWYQQTPGQGLQFLFEYFSETQRNKGNFPGRFSGRQFSNSRSEMNVSTLELGDSALYLCASCDLAGEQTQYFGPGTRLLVL.

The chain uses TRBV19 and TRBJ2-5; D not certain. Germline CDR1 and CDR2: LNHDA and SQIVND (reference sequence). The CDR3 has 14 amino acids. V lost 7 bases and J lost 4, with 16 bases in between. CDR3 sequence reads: CASTDRVSGETQYF. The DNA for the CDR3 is TGTGCCAGTACAGACCGGGTTTCGGGAGAGACCCAGTACTTC.

The chain's CDR3 is CASSEMGRLSYEQYF. CDR3 coding DNA: TGTGCCAGCAGTGAGATGGGGCGTCTTTCCTACGAGCAGTACTTC. The chain uses TRBV6-1 and TRBJ2-7; a weak D match, TRBD1 (5 bases). The CDR3 runs to 15 residues. Germline V gene lookup returns CDR1 MNHNS and CDR2 SASEGT. Trimming took off 3 bases at V and 1 base at J, with 13 bases between the two ends.

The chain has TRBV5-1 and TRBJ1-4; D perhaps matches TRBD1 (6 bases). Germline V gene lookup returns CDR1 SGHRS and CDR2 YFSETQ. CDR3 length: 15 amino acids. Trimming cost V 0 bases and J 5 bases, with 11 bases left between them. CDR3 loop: CASSLAGQRNEKLFF. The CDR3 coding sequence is TGCGCCAGCAGCTTGGCGGGACAAAGGAATGAAAAACTGTTTTTT.

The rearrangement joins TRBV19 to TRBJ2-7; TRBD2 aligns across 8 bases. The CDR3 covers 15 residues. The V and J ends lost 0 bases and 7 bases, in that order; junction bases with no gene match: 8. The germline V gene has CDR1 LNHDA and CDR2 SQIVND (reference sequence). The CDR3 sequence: CASSIDDSGTMEQYF. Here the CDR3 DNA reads TGTGCCAGTAGTATAGACGATAGCGGGACGATGGAGCAGTACTTC. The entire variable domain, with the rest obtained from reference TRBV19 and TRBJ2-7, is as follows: DGGITQSPKYLFRKEGQNVTLSCEQNLNHDAMYWYRQDPGQGLRLIYYSQIVNDFQKGDIAEGYSVSREKKESFPLTVTSAQKNPTAFYLCASSIDDSGTMEQYFGPGTRLTVT.

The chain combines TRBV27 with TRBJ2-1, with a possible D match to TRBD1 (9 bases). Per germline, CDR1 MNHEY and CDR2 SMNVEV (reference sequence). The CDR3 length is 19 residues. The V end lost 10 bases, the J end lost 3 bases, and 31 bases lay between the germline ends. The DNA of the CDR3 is TGTGCCACGGGACCTAGACAGGGGGTTTTAGCGGGGCACTACAATGAGCAGTTCTTC. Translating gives CATGPRQGVLAGHYNEQFF.

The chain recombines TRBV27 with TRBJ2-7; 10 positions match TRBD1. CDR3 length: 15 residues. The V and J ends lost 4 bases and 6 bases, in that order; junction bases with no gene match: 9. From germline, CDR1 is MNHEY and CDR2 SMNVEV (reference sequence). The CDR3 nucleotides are TGTGCCAGCAGTTCCCTCGGGACAGGGGAACCCGAGCAGTACTTC. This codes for CASSSLGTGEPEQYF.

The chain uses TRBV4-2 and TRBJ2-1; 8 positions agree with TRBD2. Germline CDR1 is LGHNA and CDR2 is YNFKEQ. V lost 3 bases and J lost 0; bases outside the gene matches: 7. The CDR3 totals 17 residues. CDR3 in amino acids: CASSQGSGLGSYNEQFF. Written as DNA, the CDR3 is TGTGCCAGCAGCCAGGGGTCGGGACTAGGCTCCTACAATGAGCAGTTCTTC.